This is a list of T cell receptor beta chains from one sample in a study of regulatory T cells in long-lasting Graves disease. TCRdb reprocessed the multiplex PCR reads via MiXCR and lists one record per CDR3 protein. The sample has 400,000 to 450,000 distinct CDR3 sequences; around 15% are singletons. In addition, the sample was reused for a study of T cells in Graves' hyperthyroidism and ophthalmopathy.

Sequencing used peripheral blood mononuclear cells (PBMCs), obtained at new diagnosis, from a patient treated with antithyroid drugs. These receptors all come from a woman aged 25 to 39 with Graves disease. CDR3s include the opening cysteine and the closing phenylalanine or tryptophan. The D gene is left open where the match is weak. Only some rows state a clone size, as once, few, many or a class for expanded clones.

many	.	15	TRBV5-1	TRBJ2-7	TGCGCCAGCAGCTATCTGGGGGGGGCAGACTACGAGCAGTACTTC	CASSYLGGADYEQYF
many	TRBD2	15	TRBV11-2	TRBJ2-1	TGTGCCAGCAGCCCCCCTGAACTAGCGGGATTTGAGCAGTTCTTC	CASSPPELAGFEQFF
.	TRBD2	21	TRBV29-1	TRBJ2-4	TGCAGCGTCCCCACTTCCGGGCTAGCGGGAGTCAAGGTTGGAGCCAAAAACATTCAGTACTTC	CSVPTSGLAGVKVGAKNIQYF
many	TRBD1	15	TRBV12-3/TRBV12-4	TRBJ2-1	TGTGCCAGCAGGGGGGCGCGAGGGGGCCCGAATGAGCAGTTCTTC	CASRGARGGPNEQFF
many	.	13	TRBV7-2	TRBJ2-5	TGTGCCAGCAGCTTGGCAGACCAAGAGACCCAGTACTTC	CASSLADQETQYF
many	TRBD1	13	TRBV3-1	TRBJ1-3	TGTGCCAGCAGAGGGACAGGGGATAACACCATATATTTT	CASRGTGDNTIYF
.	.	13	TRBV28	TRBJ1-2	TGTGCCAGCACCACCCCGGCAGACTATGGCTACACCTTC	CASTTPADYGYTF
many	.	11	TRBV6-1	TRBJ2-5	TGTGCCAGCAGCGACAGCGGGTCCCAGTACTTC	CASSDSGSQYF
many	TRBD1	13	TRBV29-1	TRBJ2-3	TGCAGCGTTGAGGGACAGGGCGGGACTACGCAGTATTTT	CSVEGQGGTTQYF
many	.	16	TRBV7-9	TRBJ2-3	TGTGCCAGCAGCCCCACGGCCAGGTCCTTAAGAAATACGCAGTATTTT	CASSPTARSLRNTQYF
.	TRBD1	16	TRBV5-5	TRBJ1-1	TGTGCCAGCAGCTTGGTGTGGACAGGAATGAACACTGAAGCTTTCTTT	CASSLVWTGMNTEAFF
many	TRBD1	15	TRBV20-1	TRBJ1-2	TGCAGTGTTCAGGGGGACCGATTGACTAACTATAGCTACACCTTC	CSVQGDRLTNYSYTF
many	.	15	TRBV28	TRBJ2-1	TGTGCCAGCAGTTTAGGTGGACTCCCAAACAATGAGCAGTTCTTC	CASSLGGLPNNEQFF
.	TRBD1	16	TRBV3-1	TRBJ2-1	TGTGCCAGCAGCCAAGGGACAGGGGGAATTGACAATGAGCAGTTCTTC	CASSQGTGGIDNEQFF
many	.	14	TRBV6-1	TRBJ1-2	TGTGCCAGCAGTCCCGTTGGGGGGAACGGAGGCTACACCTTC	CASSPVGGNGGYTF
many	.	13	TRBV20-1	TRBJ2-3	TGCAGTGCTAGGGTCGATGCTGGGGATACGCAGTATTTT	CSARVDAGDTQYF
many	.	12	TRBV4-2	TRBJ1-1	TGTGCCAGCAACGAAGGTCGAACTGAAGCTTTCTTT	CASNEGRTEAFF
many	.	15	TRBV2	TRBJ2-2	TGTGCCAGCAGTGAAGGGGACTCAACCACCGGGGAGCTGTTTTTT	CASSEGDSTTGELFF
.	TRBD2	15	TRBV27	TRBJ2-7	TGTGCCAGCAGTTTCCATCGACTAGCGGGAGACGAGCAGTACTTC	CASSFHRLAGDEQYF
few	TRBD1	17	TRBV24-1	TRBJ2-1	TGTGCCACCAGTGCCCGGACAGGACAATCCCCCAGCAATGAGCAGTTCTTC	CATSARTGQSPSNEQFF
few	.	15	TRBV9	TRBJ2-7	TGTGCCAGCAGCGTAAGTGGGGTGCAGAAGAACGAGCAGTACTTC	CASSVSGVQKNEQYF
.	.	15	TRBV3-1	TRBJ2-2	TGTGCCAGCAGCCAAGTAATCGGTTACACCGGGGAGCTGTTTTTT	CASSQVIGYTGELFF
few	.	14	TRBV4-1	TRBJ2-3	TGCGCCAGCAGCCAAGCCCTAGCAACAGATACGCAGTATTTT	CASSQALATDTQYF
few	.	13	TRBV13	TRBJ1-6	TGTGCCAGCAGCTTTCGGGGGGCCTCACCCCTCCACTTT	CASSFRGASPLHF
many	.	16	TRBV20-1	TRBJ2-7	TGCAGTGCTAGGTCGGACCTCGACTACCTAACCTACGAGCAGTACTTC	CSARSDLDYLTYEQYF
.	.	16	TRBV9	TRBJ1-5	TGTGCCAGCAGCCGAGACGGGGGAGGGAACAATCAGCCCCAGCATTTT	CASSRDGGGNNQPQHF
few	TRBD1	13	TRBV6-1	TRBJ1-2	TGTGCCAGCAGGATAGGGACAGACTATGGCTACACCTTC	CASRIGTDYGYTF
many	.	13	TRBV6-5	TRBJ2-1	TGTGCCAGCAGTTACACGGGGGGCCTGATCCAGTTCTTC	CASSYTGGLIQFF
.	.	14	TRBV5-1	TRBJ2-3	TGCGCCAGCAGTCCTTTGGGGAGCACAGATACGCAGTATTTT	CASSPLGSTDTQYF
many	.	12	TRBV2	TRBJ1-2	TGTGCCAGCGGTGACAGGTTCTATGGCTACACCTTC	CASGDRFYGYTF
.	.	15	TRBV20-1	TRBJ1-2	TGCAGTGCTAGTAGGCCAGGCACCCTTAACTATGGCTACACCTTC	CSASRPGTLNYGYTF
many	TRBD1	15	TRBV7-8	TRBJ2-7	TGTGCCAGCAGAACCGGGACAGGGGACTCCTACGAGCAGTACTTC	CASRTGTGDSYEQYF
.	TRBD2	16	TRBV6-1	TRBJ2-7	TGTGCCAGCAGGCCAGCGGGAGGGAGAACGTCCTACGAGCAGTACTTC	CASRPAGGRTSYEQYF
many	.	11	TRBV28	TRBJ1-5	TGTGCCAGCAGTTTTGCCTCGCCCCAGCATTTT	CASSFASPQHF
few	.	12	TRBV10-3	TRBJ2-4	TGTGCCATCAGTGATGGGGGAAACATTCAGTACTTC	CAISDGGNIQYF
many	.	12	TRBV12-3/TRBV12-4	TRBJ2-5	TGTGCCAGCAGTTTACATGAAGAGACCCAGTACTTC	CASSLHEETQYF
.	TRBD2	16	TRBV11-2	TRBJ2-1	TGTGCCAGCAGCTCACTGCTAGCGGAGGTGGGCAATGAGCAGTTCTTC	CASSSLLAEVGNEQFF
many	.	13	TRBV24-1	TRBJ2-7	TGTGCCACCAGTGATGGGACATCTTACGAGCAGTACTTC	CATSDGTSYEQYF
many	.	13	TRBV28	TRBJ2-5	TGTGCCAGCAGGCCGGACAGTCAAGAGACCCAGTACTTC	CASRPDSQETQYF
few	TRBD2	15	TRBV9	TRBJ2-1	TGTGCCAGCAGCGTAGTAGCGGGAGGGAACAATGAGCAGTTCTTC	CASSVVAGGNNEQFF
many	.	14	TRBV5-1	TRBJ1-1	TGCGCCAGCAGCTTGCGTGTCAGAGGCACTGAAGCTTTCTTT	CASSLRVRGTEAFF
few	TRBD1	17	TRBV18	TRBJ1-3	TGTGCCAGCTCACCACGTGGGACAGGGGTTTCTGGAAACACCATATATTTT	CASSPRGTGVSGNTIYF
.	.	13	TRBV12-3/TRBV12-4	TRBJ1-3	TGTGCCAGCAGCATGGACAGAAAAAACACCATATATTTT	CASSMDRKNTIYF
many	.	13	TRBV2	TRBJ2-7	TGTGCCAGCAGTGATCGGAGAAGCTACGAGCAGTACTTC	CASSDRRSYEQYF
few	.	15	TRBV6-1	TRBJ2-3	TGTGCCAGCAGTGTACTAGGGGGAAGCACAGATACGCAGTATTTT	CASSVLGGSTDTQYF
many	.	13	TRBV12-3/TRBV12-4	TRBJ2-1	TGTGCCAGCAGTTTAGGGGGGGCTGATGAGCAGTTCTTC	CASSLGGADEQFF
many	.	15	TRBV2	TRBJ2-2	TGTGCCAGCAGTGAAGCGCAGGAAAGGGCCGGGGAGCTGTTTTTT	CASSEAQERAGELFF
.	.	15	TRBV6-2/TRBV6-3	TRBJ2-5	TGTGCCAGCAGTTCTGAGCGGGCGACACAAGAGACCCAGTACTTC	CASSSERATQETQYF
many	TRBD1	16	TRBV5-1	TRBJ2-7	TGCGCCAGCAGCCAGAAGGGACAGGGGGCTTTCGACGAGCAGTACTTC	CASSQKGQGAFDEQYF
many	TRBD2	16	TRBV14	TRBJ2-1	TGTGCCAGCAGCCTCCTTGGACTAGCGGCCTACAATGAGCAGTTCTTC	CASSLLGLAAYNEQFF
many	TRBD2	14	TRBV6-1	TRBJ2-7	TGTGCCAGCAGTGAAGTAGCGGGACTATACGAGCAGTACTTC	CASSEVAGLYEQYF
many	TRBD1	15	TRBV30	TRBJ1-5	TGTGCCTGGAGTGTACGCGGAGCAGGGGGTCAGCCCCAGCATTTT	CAWSVRGAGGQPQHF
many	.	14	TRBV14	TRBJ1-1	TGTGCCAGCAGCCAATCCAGGGGCGGAACTGAAGCTTTCTTT	CASSQSRGGTEAFF
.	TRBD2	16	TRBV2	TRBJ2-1	TGTGCCAGCAGTGAATTAGCGGGAGGGCCGGGCAATGAGCAGTTCTTC	CASSELAGGPGNEQFF
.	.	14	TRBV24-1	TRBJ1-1	TGTGCCACCAGTAAGACGGAGCGACCTACTGAAGCTTTCTTT	CATSKTERPTEAFF
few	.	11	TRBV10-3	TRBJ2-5	TGTGCCACCCAAGGGTCCGGGACCCAGTACTTC	CATQGSGTQYF
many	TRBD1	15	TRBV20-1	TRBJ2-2	TGCAGTGCTAGGTCCAGGGGGCATGGCACCGGGGAGCTGTTTTTT	CSARSRGHGTGELFF